Listed below are T cell receptor beta chains from one sample, sequenced in a study of identical twins. MiXCR, run by TCRdb on the 5' RACE reads, gives a single entry per CDR3 protein. The profile shows about 520,000 distinct CDR3 sequences, under 25% of them singletons. These data were also filed under a second study, of T cells expressing NK-cell markers.

The sample comprised CD4+ T cells sorted from blood. The source is a woman under 30 in good health. Each CDR3 is given with its conserved first and last residue. The D gene is left open where the match is weak. Size tells how often a clone was seen (once, few, many) or the class of an expanded clone, and some rows leave it out.

TRBV9,NA,TRBJ2-5,NA,TGTGCCAGCAGCGTATCTAGCGTACAAGAGACCCAGTACTTC,CASSVSSVQETQYF
TRBV29-1,few,TRBJ2-1,NA,TGCAGCGTTGTGAGGACTAGGGGGCATAATGAGCAGTTCTTC,CSVVRTRGHNEQFF
TRBV20-1,NA,TRBJ2-5,TRBD2,TGCAGTGTGAGGGCGGGAGCCAGCCGCCGGGCCCAGTACTTC,CSVRAGASRRAQYF
TRBV7-2,NA,TRBJ2-2,NA,TGTGCCAGCAGCTCAATTGTCGCCGGGGAGCTGTTTTTT,CASSSIVAGELFF
TRBV7-2,few,TRBJ2-2,NA,TGTGCCAGCAGCTTAGCCTATGCTGGGGAGCTGTTTTTT,CASSLAYAGELFF
TRBV3-1,few,TRBJ2-6,TRBD2,TGTGCCAGCAGCCAAGAAGCGGGATCTGGGGCCAACGTCCTGACTTTC,CASSQEAGSGANVLTF
TRBV15,NA,TRBJ1-6,NA,TGTGCCACCAGCAGAGAGCCGGACTATAATTCACCCCTCCACTTT,CATSREPDYNSPLHF
TRBV4-3,NA,TRBJ2-1,TRBD2,TGCGCCAGCAGCCAAGAGGCGACTAGCCAAAGTTTCTACAATGAGCAGTTCTTC,CASSQEATSQSFYNEQFF
TRBV7-3,NA,TRBJ2-3,TRBD1,TGTGCCAGCAGCTTAGCGGGACAGGGAGATACGCAGTATTTT,CASSLAGQGDTQYF
TRBV12-5,NA,TRBJ2-2,NA,TGTGCTAGTGGACAGGGTGTCCCCGGGGAGCTGTTTTTT,CASGQGVPGELFF
TRBV5-6,NA,TRBJ2-5,TRBD2,TGTGCCAGCAGCCCCTCGTGGACTAGCGGGCCAGAGACCCAGTACTTC,CASSPSWTSGPETQYF
TRBV3-1,NA,TRBJ2-7,NA,TGTGCCAGCAGCCGCATACAGGGTAGCGAGCAGTACTTC,CASSRIQGSEQYF
TRBV20-1,NA,TRBJ1-5,NA,TGCAGTGCCATCGTAAAGACCCATCAGCCCCAGCATTTT,CSAIVKTHQPQHF
TRBV30,NA,TRBJ2-5,NA,TGTGCCTGGAGTGGTTCGCACCAAGAGACCCAGTACTTC,CAWSGSHQETQYF
TRBV5-1,NA,TRBJ2-3,NA,TGCGCCAGCAGACTCTCCGACAGCACAGATACGCAGTATTTT,CASRLSDSTDTQYF
TRBV7-9,NA,TRBJ1-4,TRBD1,TGTGCCAGCAGCCTGAGACAGGGAGGTGAAAAACTGTTTTTT,CASSLRQGGEKLFF
TRBV27,many,TRBJ2-6,TRBD1,TGTGCCACGAGACAACAGGGGGCTGGGGCCAACGTCCTGACTTTC,CATRQQGAGANVLTF
TRBV5-6,few,TRBJ2-7,NA,TGTGCCAGCAGCTCTCCGGACTCCTACGAGCAGTACTTC,CASSSPDSYEQYF
TRBV20-1,many,TRBJ2-1,TRBD1,TGCAGTGCTATAGGACAGGGATTTACCAAGCGTAAGGGGAATGAGCAGTTCTTC,CSAIGQGFTKRKGNEQFF
TRBV5-1,few,TRBJ1-4,NA,TGCGCCAGCAGCGCCGGACGGGCCGAGGGTGGGAAACTGTTTTTT,CASSAGRAEGGKLFF
TRBV9,few,TRBJ2-7,NA,TGTGCCAGCAGCGTAGTGGGTGGCGAGCAGTACTTC,CASSVVGGEQYF
TRBV29-1,NA,TRBJ2-3,NA,TGCAGCGTTGATACAGGCCAGGGGGATACGCAGTATTTT,CSVDTGQGDTQYF
TRBV12-2,few,TRBJ2-1,NA,TGTGCACCTTCAAACCGCGACGGGATGGATGAGCAGTTCTTC,CAPSNRDGMDEQFF
TRBV11-2,NA,TRBJ2-5,NA,TGTGCCAGCAGCCCCTGGACCCGTCCGGAGACCCAGTACTTC,CASSPWTRPETQYF
TRBV12-3/TRBV12-4,NA,TRBJ2-2,NA,TGTGCCAGCAGTTTGGATCCATACACCGGGGAGCTGTTTTTT,CASSLDPYTGELFF
TRBV10-3,few,TRBJ2-7,NA,TGTGCCATCAGCCACCCCGGGACCGAGCAGTACTTC,CAISHPGTEQYF
TRBV7-9,few,TRBJ1-2,NA,TGTGCCAGCAGCTTATCCAATCATGGCTACACCTTC,CASSLSNHGYTF